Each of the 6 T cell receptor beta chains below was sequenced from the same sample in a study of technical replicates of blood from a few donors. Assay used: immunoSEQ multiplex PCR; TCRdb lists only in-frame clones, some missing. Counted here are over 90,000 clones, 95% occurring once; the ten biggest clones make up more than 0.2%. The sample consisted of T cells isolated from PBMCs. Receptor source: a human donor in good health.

The CDR3 DNA reads TGTGCCAGCAGCTTAGGATTCGTTCCTAGCGGCACTACTTACAATGAGCAGTTCTTC. Encoded protein: CASSLGFVPSGTTYNEQFF. The chain employs TRBV7-9 and TRBJ2-1, with 7 bases aligning to TRBD2. This CDR3 is 19 amino acids long. V lost 1 base to trimming and J lost 4 bases; unmatched junction nucleotides: 16. From germline, CDR1 is SEHNR and CDR2 FQNEAQ (reference sequence).

DNA for the CDR3: TGCAGTGCTAGAGATGAGGGGGAGTACACCTTC. Amino acids: CSARDEGEYTF. The J gene is TRBJ1-2, the V gene TRBV20-1, with D possibly being TRBD1 (6 bases). Between the trimmed V and J ends, which lost 0 bases and 11 bases, there was a span of 10 bases. The CDR3 is 11 residues long. From germline, CDR1 is DFQATT and CDR2 SNEGSKA (reference sequence).

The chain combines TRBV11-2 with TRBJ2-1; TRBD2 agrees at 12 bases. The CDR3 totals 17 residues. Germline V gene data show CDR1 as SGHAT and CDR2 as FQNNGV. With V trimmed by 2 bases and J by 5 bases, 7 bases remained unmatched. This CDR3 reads CASSLTTSGGIDNEQFF. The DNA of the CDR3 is TGTGCCAGCAGCTTAACTACTAGCGGGGGGATCGACAATGAGCAGTTCTTC.

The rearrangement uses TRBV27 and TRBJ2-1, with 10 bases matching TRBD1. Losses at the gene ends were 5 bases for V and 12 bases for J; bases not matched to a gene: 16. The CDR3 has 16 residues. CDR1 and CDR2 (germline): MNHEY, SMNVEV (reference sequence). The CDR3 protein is CASSERTGGTLRGQFF. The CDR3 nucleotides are TGTGCCAGCAGTGAACGGACAGGGGGAACCCTACGAGGGCAGTTCTTC.

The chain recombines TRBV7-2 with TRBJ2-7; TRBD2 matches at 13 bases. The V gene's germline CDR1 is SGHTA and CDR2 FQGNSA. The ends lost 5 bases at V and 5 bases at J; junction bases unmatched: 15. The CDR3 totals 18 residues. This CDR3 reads CASSLRGGGTSGTHEQYF. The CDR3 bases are TGTGCCAGCAGCCTTAGAGGGGGGGGGACTAGCGGGACCCACGAGCAGTACTTC.

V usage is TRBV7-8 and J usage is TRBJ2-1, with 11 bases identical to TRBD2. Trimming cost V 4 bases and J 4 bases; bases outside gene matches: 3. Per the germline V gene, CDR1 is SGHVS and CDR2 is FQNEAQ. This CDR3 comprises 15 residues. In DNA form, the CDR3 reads TGTGCCAGCAGCTCGACTAGCGGGACATACAATGAGCAGTTCTTC. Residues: CASSSTSGTYNEQFF.